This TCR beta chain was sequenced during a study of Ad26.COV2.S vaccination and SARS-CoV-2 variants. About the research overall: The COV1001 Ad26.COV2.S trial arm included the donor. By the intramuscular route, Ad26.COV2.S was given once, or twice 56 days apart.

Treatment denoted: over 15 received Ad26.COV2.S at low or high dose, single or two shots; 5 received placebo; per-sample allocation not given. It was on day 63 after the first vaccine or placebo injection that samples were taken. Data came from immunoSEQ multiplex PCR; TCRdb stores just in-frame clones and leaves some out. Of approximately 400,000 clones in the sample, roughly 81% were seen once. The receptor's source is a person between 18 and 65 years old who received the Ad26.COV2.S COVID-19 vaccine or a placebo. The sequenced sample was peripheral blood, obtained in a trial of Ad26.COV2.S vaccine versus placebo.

CDR3 nucleotide sequence: TGCAGTGCTAGTGGCCCCGACAAAGCCTACACCTTC. It is translated as CSASGPDKAYTF. This sequence joins TRBV20-1 and TRBJ1-2; D gene ambiguous. This CDR3 contains 12 residues. Germline values: CDR1 DFQATT, CDR2 SNEGSKA (reference sequence). Trimming shortened V by 3 bases and J by 10 bases, and 15 bases separated the two germline ends.